The clone carrying this TCR beta chain was detected once. This specimen belongs to a study of blood T cell repertoires in COVID-19. Study summary: COVID-19 samples collected from the United States, Italy and Spain covered acute and convalescent phases. T cells, B-cell-depleted T cells, or PBMCs supplied cDNA or gDNA.

CDR1 is LNHDA and CDR2 is SQIVND in the germline V gene (reference sequence). V gave up 0 bases and J gave up 1 base, with 6 bases separating them. The CDR3 consists of 14 residues. Data came from immunoSEQ multiplex PCR; TCRdb stores just in-frame clones and leaves some out. This table holds 80,000 or so clones, roughly 80% found once. This clonotype was sampled from an elderly woman with acute or convalescent COVID-19. The rearrangement joins TRBV19 to TRBJ1-1; D remains unclear. The specimen sequenced was peripheral blood. DNA of the CDR3: TGTGCCAGTAGTATAGAGGCAGGGAACACTGAAGCTTTCTTT. This encodes CASSIEAGNTEAFF.